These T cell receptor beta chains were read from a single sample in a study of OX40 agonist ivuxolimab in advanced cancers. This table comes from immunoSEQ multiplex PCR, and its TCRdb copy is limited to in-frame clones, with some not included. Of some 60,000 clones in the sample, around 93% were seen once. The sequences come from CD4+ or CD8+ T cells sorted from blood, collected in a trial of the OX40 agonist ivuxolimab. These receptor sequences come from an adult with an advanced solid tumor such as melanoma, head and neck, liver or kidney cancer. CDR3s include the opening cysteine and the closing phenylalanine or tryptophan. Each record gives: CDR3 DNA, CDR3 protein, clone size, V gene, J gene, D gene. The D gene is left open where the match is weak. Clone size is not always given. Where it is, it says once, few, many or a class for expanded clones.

DNA: TGTGCCAGTAGTAGCGGAAATGAAAAACTGTTTTTT
CDR3: CASSSGNEKLFF
size: NA
V: TRBV19
J: TRBJ1-4
D: NA

DNA: TGTGCCAGCAGTTTTGGCTCCGAGACATCACATGGCTACACCTTC
CDR3: CASSFGSETSHGYTF
size: NA
V: TRBV6-5
J: TRBJ1-2
D: NA

DNA: TGTGCCAGCAGCCTCCAGGGGCGGAGATGGAGGGAGACCCAGTACTTC
CDR3: CASSLQGRRWRETQYF
size: NA
V: TRBV11-3
J: TRBJ2-5
D: NA

DNA: TGTGCCAGCAGCTTAATCGATAGCGGGAGGAGTGAGCAGTTCTTC
CDR3: CASSLIDSGRSEQFF
size: NA
V: TRBV7-2
J: TRBJ2-1
D: TRBD2

DNA: TGTGCCAGCAGTTTGAGAGGAGGCCTCCTCTCCTACGAGCAGTACTTC
CDR3: CASSLRGGLLSYEQYF
size: once
V: TRBV27
J: TRBJ2-7
D: NA

DNA: TGTGCCAGCAGCGCTCCAGCGGGAGTAGCAGCCGAGCAGTACTTC
CDR3: CASSAPAGVAAEQYF
size: medium-sized
V: TRBV9
J: TRBJ2-7
D: TRBD2

DNA: TGTGCCAGTAGTGGACAGGGGTTATGGCTGTTTTTT
CDR3: CASSGQGLWLFF
size: NA
V: TRBV19
J: TRBJ1-4
D: TRBD1

DNA: TGTGCCAGCAGCGGGAGCGGGAGGGCCAGCAATGAGCAGTTCTTC
CDR3: CASSGSGRASNEQFF
size: NA
V: TRBV7-8
J: TRBJ2-1
D: TRBD2

DNA: TGTGCCAGCAGCTCTGGAACCGGGACTGCCCATACGCAGTATTTT
CDR3: CASSSGTGTAHTQYF
size: NA
V: TRBV7-9
J: TRBJ2-3
D: NA

DNA: TGTGCCAGCAGTTTATTTGAGTCCGTGAACACTGAAGCTTTCTTT
CDR3: CASSLFESVNTEAFF
size: NA
V: TRBV28
J: TRBJ1-1
D: NA

DNA: TGCGCCAGCAGCCGCGCACCGACGGGGACTAGCGGGAGCCCCTACGAGCAGTACTTC
CDR3: CASSRAPTGTSGSPYEQYF
size: NA
V: TRBV4-3
J: TRBJ2-7
D: TRBD2

DNA: TGCGCCAGCAGCTTGGAGAATACAGGCGGGAACACCGGGGAGCTGTTTTTT
CDR3: CASSLENTGGNTGELFF
size: once
V: TRBV5-1
J: TRBJ2-2
D: NA

DNA: TGTGCCAGCAGTGACTCGAACGATGAGCAGTTCTTC
CDR3: CASSDSNDEQFF
size: NA
V: TRBV6-4
J: TRBJ2-1
D: NA

DNA: TGTGCCAGCAGCCCTCGGACGGAGGTTTACGAGCAGTACTTC
CDR3: CASSPRTEVYEQYF
size: NA
V: TRBV6-5
J: TRBJ2-7
D: NA

DNA: TGTGCCAGCAGCCCGGGGACTAGCGGGAGGGCCAAGGTCGAGCAGTACTTC
CDR3: CASSPGTSGRAKVEQYF
size: NA
V: TRBV9
J: TRBJ2-7
D: TRBD2

DNA: TGTGCCAGCTCACCACCGGACAGGGATAAAGAAAAACTGTTTTTT
CDR3: CASSPPDRDKEKLFF
size: NA
V: TRBV18
J: TRBJ1-4
D: TRBD1

DNA: TGTGCCAGCAGCCACCTAAATTACAATGAGCAGTTCTTC
CDR3: CASSHLNYNEQFF
size: NA
V: TRBV28
J: TRBJ2-1
D: NA

DNA: TGTGCCAGCAGCTTACCACTAGGACTAGCGGGATCGTACGAGCAGTACTTC
CDR3: CASSLPLGLAGSYEQYF
size: NA
V: TRBV5-6
J: TRBJ2-7
D: TRBD2

DNA: TGTGCCAGTAGTACCCTTATCGCCAGCGCGAACACCGGGGAGCTGTTTTTT
CDR3: CASSTLIASANTGELFF
size: NA
V: TRBV19
J: TRBJ2-2
D: NA

DNA: TGTGCCAGCAGCTTAACAAGCGGGAGGGCCGCAGATACGCAGTATTTT
CDR3: CASSLTSGRAADTQYF
size: NA
V: TRBV7-3
J: TRBJ2-3
D: TRBD2

DNA: TGCGCCAGCAGCCAAGCAGGGTCAACTGAAGCTTTCTTT
CDR3: CASSQAGSTEAFF
size: medium-sized
V: TRBV4-1
J: TRBJ1-1
D: NA

DNA: TGTGCCAGCAGTTACGGACTAGTTTCCGGGGAGCTGTTTTTT
CDR3: CASSYGLVSGELFF
size: NA
V: TRBV6-5
J: TRBJ2-2
D: TRBD2

DNA: TGTGCCATCAGACCCCTAGCTCGCAATGAGCAGTTCTTC
CDR3: CAIRPLARNEQFF
size: NA
V: TRBV10-3
J: TRBJ2-1
D: NA

DNA: TGCGCCAGCAGCTCAGTTCCGGGACAGGGTTGGGATACGCAGTATTTT
CDR3: CASSSVPGQGWDTQYF
size: NA
V: TRBV5-1
J: TRBJ2-3
D: TRBD1

DNA: TGTGCCAGTAGCCCCCCGGGCAGGGGGTACACTGAAGCTTTCTTT
CDR3: CASSPPGRGYTEAFF
size: NA
V: TRBV19
J: TRBJ1-1
D: TRBD1

DNA: TGTGCCAGCAGACCCGGGACTAGCCTCACAGATACGCAGTATTTT
CDR3: CASRPGTSLTDTQYF
size: NA
V: TRBV6-5
J: TRBJ2-3
D: TRBD2

DNA: TGTGCCAGCAGCTTATCGGCCGGGGAGCTGTTTTTT
CDR3: CASSLSAGELFF
size: NA
V: TRBV7-6
J: TRBJ2-2
D: NA

DNA: TGTGCCAGCAGCTTGGCCGTGGGGCCCGCGAACACCGGGGAGCTGTTTTTT
CDR3: CASSLAVGPANTGELFF
size: NA
V: TRBV5-4
J: TRBJ2-2
D: NA

DNA: TGCAGCGTGCTAGGGGGGGCGTCCGGGGAGCTGTTTTTT
CDR3: CSVLGGASGELFF
size: NA
V: TRBV29-1
J: TRBJ2-2
D: NA

DNA: TGTGCCAGCAGGGAAGGGGTTGGACTTGGCTACGAGCAGTACTTC
CDR3: CASREGVGLGYEQYF
size: once
V: TRBV2
J: TRBJ2-7
D: NA

DNA: TGTGCCAGCAGCGTATTTGCTAGCGACTACGAGCAGTACTTC
CDR3: CASSVFASDYEQYF
size: NA
V: TRBV9
J: TRBJ2-7
D: NA

DNA: TGCGCCAGCAGCGAGGGACTAGCGGGGGTCTCTTGGGCCAACGTCCTGACTTTC
CDR3: CASSEGLAGVSWANVLTF
size: NA
V: TRBV5-1
J: TRBJ2-6
D: TRBD2

DNA: TGCGCCAGCAGCCAAAGGACAGGGGATGGAGCTTTCTTT
CDR3: CASSQRTGDGAFF
size: NA
V: TRBV4-3
J: TRBJ1-1
D: TRBD1